Listed below are T cell receptor beta chains from one sample, sequenced in a study of glioma-infiltrating T cells after dendritic cell vaccination. Libraries were prepared by immunoSEQ multiplex PCR; TCRdb keeps only in-frame clonotypes and omits some of them. The table shows about 95,000 clones, with about 84% occurring only once. Sequenced here: blood, sampled before dendritic cell vaccination. Source of these receptors: a human donor with glioblastoma. The CDR3 runs from the conserved cysteine through the conserved F or W. The D gene is left open where the match is weak. Size tells how often a clone was seen (once, few, many) or the class of an expanded clone, and some rows leave it out.

D gene: TRBD1; clone size: .; J gene: TRBJ2-7; V gene: TRBV6-5; CDR3 DNA: TGTGCCAGCCTTGGACAGGGTCGGGCCGAGCAGTACTTC; CDR3 protein: CASLGQGRAEQYF
D gene: TRBD1; clone size: .; J gene: TRBJ1-2; V gene: TRBV29-1; CDR3 DNA: TGCAGCGTTGGGGGGGGGACAGGAGGCTACACCTTC; CDR3 protein: CSVGGGTGGYTF
D gene: .; clone size: once; J gene: TRBJ1-2; V gene: TRBV27; CDR3 DNA: TGTGCCAGCAGTAACAGGGCTAACTATGGCTACACCTTC; CDR3 protein: CASSNRANYGYTF
D gene: .; clone size: .; J gene: TRBJ1-2; V gene: TRBV5-4; CDR3 DNA: TGTGCCAGCAGCTTCTCTAGGACCGCGTGGGAGGGCTACACCTTC; CDR3 protein: CASSFSRTAWEGYTF
D gene: .; clone size: .; J gene: TRBJ1-2; V gene: TRBV7-8; CDR3 DNA: TGTGCCAGCAGCGACGAAATACAGGCATACTATGGCTACACCTTC; CDR3 protein: CASSDEIQAYYGYTF
D gene: .; clone size: .; J gene: TRBJ1-2; V gene: TRBV11-3; CDR3 DNA: TGTGCCAGCAGCCCCACTGAGTTGGCGGTCTATGGCTACACCTTC; CDR3 protein: CASSPTELAVYGYTF
D gene: .; clone size: .; J gene: TRBJ1-3; V gene: TRBV19; CDR3 DNA: TGTGCCACCAAGTCAGGGGCAGACCGGAACACCATATATTTT; CDR3 protein: CATKSGADRNTIYF
D gene: TRBD1; clone size: .; J gene: TRBJ2-7; V gene: TRBV7-9; CDR3 DNA: TGTGCCAGCAACAGGGGGTCCTTCGAGCAGTACTTC; CDR3 protein: CASNRGSFEQYF
D gene: .; clone size: .; J gene: TRBJ2-2; V gene: TRBV5-1; CDR3 DNA: TGCGCCAGCCAAACCGGGGAGCGGAACACCGGGGAGCTGTTTTTT; CDR3 protein: CASQTGERNTGELFF
D gene: .; clone size: .; J gene: TRBJ2-7; V gene: TRBV7-2; CDR3 DNA: TGTGCCAGCAGCTACCGACCACAGGGTTCCTACGAGCAGTACTTC; CDR3 protein: CASSYRPQGSYEQYF
D gene: .; clone size: .; J gene: TRBJ2-7; V gene: TRBV6-1; CDR3 DNA: TGTGCCAGCAGCGTTCCGGGACTCAGCTACGAGCAGTACTTC; CDR3 protein: CASSVPGLSYEQYF
D gene: TRBD1; clone size: .; J gene: TRBJ1-2; V gene: TRBV10-1; CDR3 DNA: TGCGCCAGCAGTGCGGACAGGGGGCGCGTCTACACCTTC; CDR3 protein: CASSADRGRVYTF
D gene: TRBD1; clone size: .; J gene: TRBJ2-7; V gene: TRBV7-9; CDR3 DNA: TGTGCCAGCAGCGAAAGGACAGGGACCGAGCAGTACTTC; CDR3 protein: CASSERTGTEQYF
D gene: .; clone size: .; J gene: TRBJ2-3; V gene: TRBV5-1; CDR3 DNA: TGCGCCAGCAGCTCCCTAGCATCGGATACGCAGTATTTT; CDR3 protein: CASSSLASDTQYF
D gene: TRBD1; clone size: once; J gene: TRBJ1-2; V gene: TRBV5-1; CDR3 DNA: TGCGCCAGCAGCTTGGAGGCAGGGGGAAACTATGGCTACACCTTC; CDR3 protein: CASSLEAGGNYGYTF
D gene: .; clone size: .; J gene: TRBJ2-6; V gene: TRBV7-3; CDR3 DNA: TGTGCCAGCAGCACTAGCCCTGGGGCCAACGTCCTGACTTTC; CDR3 protein: CASSTSPGANVLTF
D gene: .; clone size: .; J gene: TRBJ2-7; V gene: TRBV5-1; CDR3 DNA: TGCGCCAGCAGCTTGGACAGTAACTCCTACGAGCAGTACTTC; CDR3 protein: CASSLDSNSYEQYF
D gene: .; clone size: .; J gene: TRBJ2-7; V gene: TRBV9; CDR3 DNA: TGTGCCAGCGTGGGGCGACAACACCGAGGCCGCGGCGAGCAGTACTTC; CDR3 protein: CASVGRQHRGRGEQYF
D gene: .; clone size: once; J gene: TRBJ2-1; V gene: TRBV11-3; CDR3 DNA: TGTGCCAGCAGCCGAGGAACTAGCTTCGGTGAGCAGTTCTTC; CDR3 protein: CASSRGTSFGEQFF
D gene: .; clone size: .; J gene: TRBJ2-1; V gene: TRBV6-1; CDR3 DNA: TGTGCCAGCCGGGCGTGGCAGGGTGGGAATGAGCAGTTCTTC; CDR3 protein: CASRAWQGGNEQFF
D gene: .; clone size: .; J gene: TRBJ1-6; V gene: TRBV5-6; CDR3 DNA: TGTGCCAGCAGCCTGGACGGGTTCTATTCACCCCTCCACTTT; CDR3 protein: CASSLDGFYSPLHF
D gene: .; clone size: once; J gene: TRBJ1-1; V gene: TRBV7-3; CDR3 DNA: TGTGCCAGCAGCTTGGGCGGACAGCCCCGGAACACTGAAGCTTTCTTT; CDR3 protein: CASSLGGQPRNTEAFF
D gene: .; clone size: .; J gene: TRBJ2-2; V gene: TRBV2; CDR3 DNA: TGTGCCAGCAGTTTCCAAGGTGGGAGGACAAACACCGGGGAGCTGTTTTTT; CDR3 protein: CASSFQGGRTNTGELFF
D gene: TRBD1; clone size: once; J gene: TRBJ1-2; V gene: TRBV18; CDR3 DNA: TGTGCCAGCTCACCACCGACAGGGGATGGCTATGGCTACACCTTC; CDR3 protein: CASSPPTGDGYGYTF
D gene: .; clone size: .; J gene: TRBJ1-5; V gene: TRBV2; CDR3 DNA: TGTGCCAGCAGTGAACGGCACTATAGCAATCAGCCCCAGCATTTT; CDR3 protein: CASSERHYSNQPQHF
D gene: TRBD1; clone size: .; J gene: TRBJ2-1; V gene: TRBV15; CDR3 DNA: TGTGCCACCAGCAGAGGGACAGGGGGGAATGAGCAGTTCTTC; CDR3 protein: CATSRGTGGNEQFF
D gene: .; clone size: once; J gene: TRBJ1-4; V gene: TRBV11-3; CDR3 DNA: TGTGCCAGCAGCTCGACAGCGTTGGAGGAAAAACTGTTTTTT; CDR3 protein: CASSSTALEEKLFF
D gene: .; clone size: .; J gene: TRBJ2-1; V gene: TRBV15; CDR3 DNA: TGTGCCACCAGCAGAGGGAGTGATAAGCATGAGCAGTTCTTC; CDR3 protein: CATSRGSDKHEQFF
D gene: .; clone size: .; J gene: TRBJ1-5; V gene: TRBV6-5; CDR3 DNA: TGTGCCAGCAGTTACAGGGGTGGTCAGCCCCAGCATTTT; CDR3 protein: CASSYRGGQPQHF
D gene: .; clone size: .; J gene: TRBJ1-2; V gene: TRBV5-6; CDR3 DNA: TGTGCCAGCAGCTTGGCCATAGAGGGTGATGGCTACACCTTC; CDR3 protein: CASSLAIEGDGYTF
D gene: .; clone size: .; J gene: TRBJ1-5; V gene: TRBV6-5; CDR3 DNA: TGTGCCAGCAGTTGGGACAACAATCAGCCCCAGCATTTT; CDR3 protein: CASSWDNNQPQHF
D gene: TRBD1; clone size: .; J gene: TRBJ1-2; V gene: TRBV5-1; CDR3 DNA: TGCGCCAGCAGCGCCGGGACAGGGGGTAATAAGGGCTATGGCTACACCTTC; CDR3 protein: CASSAGTGGNKGYGYTF
D gene: TRBD1; clone size: .; J gene: TRBJ2-6; V gene: TRBV19; CDR3 DNA: TGTGCCAGTAGTATTGGGACAGGGCGCGGCAACGTCCTGACTTTC; CDR3 protein: CASSIGTGRGNVLTF
D gene: .; clone size: .; J gene: TRBJ1-2; V gene: TRBV10-3; CDR3 DNA: TGTGCCATCAGTGGAGACAGCTATGGCTACACCTTC; CDR3 protein: CAISGDSYGYTF
D gene: .; clone size: .; J gene: TRBJ2-1; V gene: TRBV5-1; CDR3 DNA: TGCGCCAGCAGTCTCCCATCGGGGGATGCCGGTGAGCAGTTCTTC; CDR3 protein: CASSLPSGDAGEQFF
D gene: .; clone size: .; J gene: TRBJ2-1; V gene: TRBV5-4; CDR3 DNA: TGTGCCAGCAGCACCGGAGGGGCGAGCTCCTACAATGAGCAGTTCTTC; CDR3 protein: CASSTGGASSYNEQFF
D gene: .; clone size: .; J gene: TRBJ2-2; V gene: TRBV6-1; CDR3 DNA: TGTGCCAGCCATAGCGGACCGAACACCGGGGAGCTGTTTTTT; CDR3 protein: CASHSGPNTGELFF
D gene: .; clone size: .; J gene: TRBJ1-6; V gene: TRBV16; CDR3 DNA: TGTGCCAGCAGTCTAAACAGACAGACCTCACCCCTCCACTTT; CDR3 protein: CASSLNRQTSPLHF
D gene: .; clone size: .; J gene: TRBJ1-3; V gene: TRBV19; CDR3 DNA: TGTGCCAGTAACAACGACAGAGTCTCTGGAAACACCATATATTTT; CDR3 protein: CASNNDRVSGNTIYF
D gene: .; clone size: few; J gene: TRBJ1-1; V gene: TRBV4-3; CDR3 DNA: TGCGCCAGCAGCCTACAGGAGAACACTGAAGCTTTCTTT; CDR3 protein: CASSLQENTEAFF
D gene: .; clone size: .; J gene: TRBJ1-3; V gene: TRBV2; CDR3 DNA: TGTGCCAGCAGGGTGGGACACTCGAGCTCTGGAAACACCATATATTTT; CDR3 protein: CASRVGHSSSGNTIYF
D gene: .; clone size: .; J gene: TRBJ2-1; V gene: TRBV29-1; CDR3 DNA: TGCAGCGGCACTGGGAGTTCGACATCCTACAATGAGCAGTTCTTC; CDR3 protein: CSGTGSSTSYNEQFF
D gene: .; clone size: .; J gene: TRBJ2-3; V gene: TRBV4-3; CDR3 DNA: TGCGCCAGCAGCCAAGACCCGGGGTACCTAGATACGCAGTATTTT; CDR3 protein: CASSQDPGYLDTQYF
D gene: .; clone size: .; J gene: TRBJ1-4; V gene: TRBV5-4; CDR3 DNA: TGTGCCAGCAGCTTGGGGGAGGGTGGAGAAAAACTGTTTTTT; CDR3 protein: CASSLGEGGEKLFF
D gene: TRBD1; clone size: .; J gene: TRBJ1-4; V gene: TRBV18; CDR3 DNA: TGTGCCAGCTCACGGACAGGGCGGGGAGAAAAACTGTTTTTT; CDR3 protein: CASSRTGRGEKLFF
D gene: TRBD1; clone size: .; J gene: TRBJ1-2; V gene: TRBV2; CDR3 DNA: TGTGCCAGCTCCCCGGGACAGACCTTCGGGGGCTACACCTTC; CDR3 protein: CASSPGQTFGGYTF
D gene: TRBD2; clone size: .; J gene: TRBJ2-1; V gene: TRBV2; CDR3 DNA: TGTGCCAGCATTATAGCGGGAGGATACAATGAGCAGTTCTTC; CDR3 protein: CASIIAGGYNEQFF
D gene: TRBD1; clone size: .; J gene: TRBJ2-7; V gene: TRBV29-1; CDR3 DNA: TGCAGCGCATCCCCGGGACAGGGACGCCTAGGGCAGTACTTC; CDR3 protein: CSASPGQGRLGQYF
D gene: .; clone size: .; J gene: TRBJ2-3; V gene: TRBV9; CDR3 DNA: TGTCCAGGACTTAGCACAGATACGCAGTATTTT; CDR3 protein: CPGLSTDTQYF
D gene: TRBD2; clone size: .; J gene: TRBJ2-3; V gene: TRBV27; CDR3 DNA: TGTGCCAGCAGTCAAGCCCCTCCCGGGACTAGCGGTGATACGCAGTATTTT; CDR3 protein: CASSQAPPGTSGDTQYF
D gene: .; clone size: few; J gene: TRBJ1-1; V gene: TRBV4-1; CDR3 DNA: TGCGCCAGCAGCCAAGTGGCCAGGCTGAACACTGAAGCTTTCTTT; CDR3 protein: CASSQVARLNTEAFF